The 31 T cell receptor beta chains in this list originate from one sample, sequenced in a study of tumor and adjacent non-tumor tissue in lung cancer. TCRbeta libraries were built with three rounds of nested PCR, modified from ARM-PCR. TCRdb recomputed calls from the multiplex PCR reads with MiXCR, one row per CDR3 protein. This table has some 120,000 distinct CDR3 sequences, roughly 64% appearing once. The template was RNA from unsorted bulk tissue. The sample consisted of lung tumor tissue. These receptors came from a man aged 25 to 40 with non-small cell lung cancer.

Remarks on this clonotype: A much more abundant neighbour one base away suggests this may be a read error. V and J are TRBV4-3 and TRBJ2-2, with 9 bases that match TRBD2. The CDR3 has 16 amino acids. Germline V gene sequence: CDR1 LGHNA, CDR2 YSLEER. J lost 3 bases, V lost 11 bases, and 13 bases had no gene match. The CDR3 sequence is CAGGGRGRMDTGELFF. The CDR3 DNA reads TGCGCCGGCGGCGGGAGGGGGCGAATGGACACCGGGGAGCTGTTTTTT.

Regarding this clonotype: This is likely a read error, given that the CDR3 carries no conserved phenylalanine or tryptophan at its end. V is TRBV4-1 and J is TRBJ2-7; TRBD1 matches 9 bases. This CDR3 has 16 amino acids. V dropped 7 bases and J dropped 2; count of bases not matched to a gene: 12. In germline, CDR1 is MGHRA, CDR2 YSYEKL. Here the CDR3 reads CASNQGTRQGAYEQYL. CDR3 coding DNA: TGCGCCAGCAACCAGGGAACTCGACAGGGGGCCTACGAGCAGTACCTC.

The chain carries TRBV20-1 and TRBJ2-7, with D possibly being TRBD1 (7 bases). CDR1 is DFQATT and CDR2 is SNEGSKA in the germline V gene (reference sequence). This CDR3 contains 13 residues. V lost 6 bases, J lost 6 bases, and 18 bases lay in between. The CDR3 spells CSARMNQGGEQYF. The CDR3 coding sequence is TGCAGTGCCCGAATGAACCAGGGGGGCGAGCAGTACTTC.

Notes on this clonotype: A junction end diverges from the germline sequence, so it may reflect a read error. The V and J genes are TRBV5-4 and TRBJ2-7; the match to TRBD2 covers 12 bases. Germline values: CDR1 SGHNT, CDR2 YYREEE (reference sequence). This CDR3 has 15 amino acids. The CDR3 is CAGSPSSGRAYEQYF. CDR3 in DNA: TGTGCCGGCAGCCCCTCTAGCGGGAGGGCCTACGAGCAGTACTTC.

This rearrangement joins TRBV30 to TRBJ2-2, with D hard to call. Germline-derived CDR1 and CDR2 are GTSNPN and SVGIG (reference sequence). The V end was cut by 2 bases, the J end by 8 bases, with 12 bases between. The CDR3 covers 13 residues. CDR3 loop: CAWSLTHSGELFF. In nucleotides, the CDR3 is TGTGCCTGGAGTTTGACTCATTCTGGGGAGCTGTTTTTT.

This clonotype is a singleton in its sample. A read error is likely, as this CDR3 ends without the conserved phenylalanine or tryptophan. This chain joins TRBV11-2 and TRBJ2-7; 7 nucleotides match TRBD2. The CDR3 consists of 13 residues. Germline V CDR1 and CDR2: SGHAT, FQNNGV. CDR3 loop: CVSSLELGGEQYL. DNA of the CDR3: TGTGTGAGCAGCTTAGAGCTGGGGGGGGAACAGTACTTA.

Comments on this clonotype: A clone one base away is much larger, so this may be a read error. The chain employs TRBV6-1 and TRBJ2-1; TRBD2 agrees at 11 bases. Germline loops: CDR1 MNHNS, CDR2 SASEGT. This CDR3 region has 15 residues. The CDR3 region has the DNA TGTGCCAGCAGTGGATTAGCGGGAGGGTACAGTGAGCAGTTCTTC. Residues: CASSGLAGGYSEQFF.

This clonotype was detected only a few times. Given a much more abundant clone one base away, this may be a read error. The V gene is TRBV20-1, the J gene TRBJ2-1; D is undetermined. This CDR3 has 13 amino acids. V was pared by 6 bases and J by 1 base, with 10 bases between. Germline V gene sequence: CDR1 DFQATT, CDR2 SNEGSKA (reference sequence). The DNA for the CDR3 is TGCAGTGCATGGTGCCTATCCTACAATGAGCAGTTCTTC. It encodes CSAWCLSYNEQFF.

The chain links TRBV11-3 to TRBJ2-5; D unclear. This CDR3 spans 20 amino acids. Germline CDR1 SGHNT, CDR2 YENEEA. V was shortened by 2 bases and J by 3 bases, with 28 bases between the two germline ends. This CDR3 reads CASSLFPMLSRAAREETQYF. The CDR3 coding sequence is TGTGCCAGCAGCTTATTCCCCATGCTCAGTCGCGCAGCAAGAGAAGAGACCCAGTACTTC.

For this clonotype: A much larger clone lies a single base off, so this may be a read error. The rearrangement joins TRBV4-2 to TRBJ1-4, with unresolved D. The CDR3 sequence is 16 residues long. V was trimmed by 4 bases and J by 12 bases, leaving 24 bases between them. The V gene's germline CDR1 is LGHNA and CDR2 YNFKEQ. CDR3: CASSLGSLGRREELFF. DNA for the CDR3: TGTGCCAGCAGCCTCGGATCTTTGGGCCGGCGGGAAGAACTGTTTTTT.

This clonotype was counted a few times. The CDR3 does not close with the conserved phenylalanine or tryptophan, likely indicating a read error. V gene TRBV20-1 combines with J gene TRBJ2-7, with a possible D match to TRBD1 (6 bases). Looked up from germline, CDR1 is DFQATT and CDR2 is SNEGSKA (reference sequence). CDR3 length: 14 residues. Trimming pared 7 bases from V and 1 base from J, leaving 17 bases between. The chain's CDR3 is CSVMDSLLSYEQYL. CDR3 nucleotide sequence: TGCAGTGTAATGGACAGCTTACTTTCCTACGAGCAGTACTTA.

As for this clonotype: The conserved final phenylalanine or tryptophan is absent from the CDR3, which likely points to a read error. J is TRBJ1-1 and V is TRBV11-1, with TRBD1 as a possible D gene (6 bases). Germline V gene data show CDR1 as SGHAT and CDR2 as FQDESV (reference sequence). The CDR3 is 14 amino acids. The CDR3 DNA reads TGTGTCAGCAGCTGGACAGCTGTGGACACTGAAGCTTTCCTT. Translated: CVSSWTAVDTEAFL.

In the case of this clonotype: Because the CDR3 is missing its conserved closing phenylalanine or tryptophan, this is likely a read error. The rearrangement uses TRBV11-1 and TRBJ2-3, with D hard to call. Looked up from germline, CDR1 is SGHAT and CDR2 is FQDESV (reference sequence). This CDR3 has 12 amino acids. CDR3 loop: CASSPTVDTQYY. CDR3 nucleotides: TGTGCCAGCAGCCCAACAGTAGATACCCAGTATTAT.

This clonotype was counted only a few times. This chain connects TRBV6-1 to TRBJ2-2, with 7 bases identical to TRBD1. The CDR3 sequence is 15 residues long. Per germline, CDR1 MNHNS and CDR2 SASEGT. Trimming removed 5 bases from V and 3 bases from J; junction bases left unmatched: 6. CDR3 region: CASSPRDSYTGELFF. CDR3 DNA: TGTGCCAGCAGTCCCCGGGACAGTTACACCGGGGAGCTGTTTTTT.

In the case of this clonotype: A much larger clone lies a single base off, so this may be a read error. This CDR3 reads CASSAVAYTGELFF. The CDR3 region has the DNA TGTGCCAGCAGTGCCGTGGCCTACACCGGGGAGCTGTTTTTT. This chain connects TRBV6-1 to TRBJ2-2; D is uncertain. Per the germline V gene, CDR1 is MNHNS and CDR2 is SASEGT. This CDR3 is built from 14 residues. Trimming shortened V by 4 bases and J by 3 bases, and 9 bases separated the two germline ends.

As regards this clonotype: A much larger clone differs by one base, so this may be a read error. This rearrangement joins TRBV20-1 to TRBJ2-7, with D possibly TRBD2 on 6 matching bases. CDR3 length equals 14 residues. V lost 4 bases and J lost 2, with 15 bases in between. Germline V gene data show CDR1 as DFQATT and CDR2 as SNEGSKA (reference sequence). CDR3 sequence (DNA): TGCAGTGCTAAACCGGGACTGAAAACCTACGAGCAGTACTTC. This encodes CSAKPGLKTYEQYF.

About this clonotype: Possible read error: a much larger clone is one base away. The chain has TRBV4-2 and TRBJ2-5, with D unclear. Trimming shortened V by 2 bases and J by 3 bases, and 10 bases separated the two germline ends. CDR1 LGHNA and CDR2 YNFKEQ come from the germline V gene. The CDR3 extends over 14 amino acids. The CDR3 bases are TGTGCCAGCAGCCAAAAGGTCAGAAAAGAGACCCAGTACTTC. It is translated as CASSQKVRKETQYF.

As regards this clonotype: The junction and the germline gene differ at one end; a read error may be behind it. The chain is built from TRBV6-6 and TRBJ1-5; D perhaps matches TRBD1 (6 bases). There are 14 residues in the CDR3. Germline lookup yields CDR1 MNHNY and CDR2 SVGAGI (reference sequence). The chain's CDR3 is CASFTGHRNLPQHF. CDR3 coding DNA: TGTGCCAGCTTTACGGGACATCGGAATCTGCCCCAGCATTTT.

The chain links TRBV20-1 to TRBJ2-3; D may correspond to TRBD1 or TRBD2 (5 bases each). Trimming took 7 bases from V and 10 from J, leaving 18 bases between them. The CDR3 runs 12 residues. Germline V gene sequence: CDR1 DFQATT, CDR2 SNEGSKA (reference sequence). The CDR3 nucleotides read TGCAGTGTTGGGACCCAAGAGAGGTCGCAGTATTTT. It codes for CSVGTQERSQYF.

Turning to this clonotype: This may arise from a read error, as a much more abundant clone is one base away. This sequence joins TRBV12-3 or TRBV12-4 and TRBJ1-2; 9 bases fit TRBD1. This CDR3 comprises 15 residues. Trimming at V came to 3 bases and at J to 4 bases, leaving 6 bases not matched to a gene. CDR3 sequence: CASSFYGTGTYGYTF. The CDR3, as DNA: TGTGCCAGCAGTTTTTACGGGACAGGGACCTATGGCTACACCTTC.

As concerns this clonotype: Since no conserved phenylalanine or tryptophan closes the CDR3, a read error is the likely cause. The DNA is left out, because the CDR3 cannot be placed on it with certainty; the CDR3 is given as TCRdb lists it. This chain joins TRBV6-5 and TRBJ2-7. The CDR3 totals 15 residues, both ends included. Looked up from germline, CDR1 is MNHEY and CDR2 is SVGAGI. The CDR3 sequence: CASSYDSRGTYEQYL.

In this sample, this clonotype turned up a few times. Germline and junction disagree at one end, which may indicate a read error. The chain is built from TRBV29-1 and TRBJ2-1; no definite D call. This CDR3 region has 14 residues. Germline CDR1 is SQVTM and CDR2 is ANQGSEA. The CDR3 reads CSVELENSYNGQFF. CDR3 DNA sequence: TGCAGCGTTGAACTGGAAAACTCCTACAATGGGCAGTTCTTC.

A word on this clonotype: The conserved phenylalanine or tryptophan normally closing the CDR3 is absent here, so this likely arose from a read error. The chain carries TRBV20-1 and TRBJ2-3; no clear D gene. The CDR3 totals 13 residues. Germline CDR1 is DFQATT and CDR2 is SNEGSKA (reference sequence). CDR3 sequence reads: CSAPNYYTDAQYI. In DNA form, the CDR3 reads TGCAGTGCTCCGAACTATTACACAGATGCGCAGTATATT.

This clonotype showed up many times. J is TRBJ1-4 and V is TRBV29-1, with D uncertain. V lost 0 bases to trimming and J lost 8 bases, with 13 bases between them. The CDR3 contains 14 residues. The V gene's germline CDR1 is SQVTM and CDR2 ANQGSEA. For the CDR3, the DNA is TGCAGCGTTGAAGATGGAGGGAGCGGCGAAAAACTGTTTTTT. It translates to CSVEDGGSGEKLFF.

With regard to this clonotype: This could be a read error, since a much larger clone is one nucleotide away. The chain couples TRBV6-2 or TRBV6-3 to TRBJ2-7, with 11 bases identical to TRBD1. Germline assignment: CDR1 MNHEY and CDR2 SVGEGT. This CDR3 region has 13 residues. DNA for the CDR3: TGTGCCAACAGTTACGGGACAGGGGGCGAGCAGTACTTC. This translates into CANSYGTGGEQYF.

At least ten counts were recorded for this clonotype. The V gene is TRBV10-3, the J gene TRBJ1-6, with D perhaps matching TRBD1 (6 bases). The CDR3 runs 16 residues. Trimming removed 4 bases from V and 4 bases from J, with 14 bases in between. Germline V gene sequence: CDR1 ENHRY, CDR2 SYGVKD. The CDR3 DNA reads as TGTGCCATCAGTGTCCACAGGGAGGCTTATAATTCACCCCTCCACTTT. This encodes CAISVHREAYNSPLHF.

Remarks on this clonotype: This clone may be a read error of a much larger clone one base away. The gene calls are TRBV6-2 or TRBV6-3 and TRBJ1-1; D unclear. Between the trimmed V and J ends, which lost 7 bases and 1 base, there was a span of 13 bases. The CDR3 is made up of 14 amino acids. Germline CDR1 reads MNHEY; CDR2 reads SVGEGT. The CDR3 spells CASTEASPNTEAFF. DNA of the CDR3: TGTGCCAGCACTGAGGCCTCGCCGAACACTGAAGCTTTCTTT.

The DNA of the CDR3 is TGCAGTGCAAAGGCGAGGGTGAACATAGATACGCAGTATTTT. This sequence encodes CSAKARVNIDTQYF. The V and J genes are TRBV20-1 and TRBJ2-3; perhaps TRBD2 as D (5 bases). V was clipped by 6 bases and J by 5 bases, with 18 bases between them. The CDR3 totals 14 residues. The germline gives CDR1 DFQATT, CDR2 SNEGSKA (reference sequence).

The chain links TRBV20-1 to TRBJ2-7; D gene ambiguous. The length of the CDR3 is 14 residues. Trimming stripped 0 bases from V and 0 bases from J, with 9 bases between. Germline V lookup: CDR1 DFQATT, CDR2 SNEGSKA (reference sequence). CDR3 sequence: CSAREGGVSYEQYF. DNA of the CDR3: TGCAGTGCTAGAGAGGGCGGAGTCTCCTACGAGCAGTACTTC.

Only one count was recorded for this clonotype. The CDR3 loop is CCPLPHEQGHYEQYF. CDR3 bases: TGCTGTCCTCTACCACATGAGCAGGGGCACTACGAGCAGTACTTC. V gene TRBV20-1 combines with J gene TRBJ2-7, with a tentative D call TRBD1 (6 bases). This CDR3 is 15 amino acids long. Germline CDR1 reads DFQATT; CDR2 reads SNEGSKA (reference sequence).

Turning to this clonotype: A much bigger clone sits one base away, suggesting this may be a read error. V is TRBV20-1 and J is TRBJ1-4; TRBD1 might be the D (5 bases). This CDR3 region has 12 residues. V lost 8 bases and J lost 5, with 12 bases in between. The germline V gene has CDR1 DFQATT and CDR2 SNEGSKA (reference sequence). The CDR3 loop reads CSMLGRNEKLFF. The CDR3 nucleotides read TGCAGTATGCTGGGACGAAATGAAAAACTGTTTTTT.